This TCR beta chain was sequenced during a study of control samples from healthy donors and cancer patients. CDR3 length: 14 residues. The V gene lost 0 bases and the J gene lost 1 base, with 7 bases spanning the gap. CDR1 is SGHKS and CDR2 is YYEKEE in the germline V gene (reference sequence). Clones were read by immunoSEQ multiplex PCR, and TCRdb kept only the in-frame ones, dropping some. Of some 120,000 clones listed, more than 75% are singletons. What was sequenced was blood. This TCR was sampled from a man aged 55 to 69 in good health. This chain joins TRBV5-5 and TRBJ2-5, with D hard to call. DNA for the CDR3: TGTGCCAGCAGCTTGGTTGTAACCCAAGAGACCCAGTACTTC. Residues: CASSLVVTQETQYF.